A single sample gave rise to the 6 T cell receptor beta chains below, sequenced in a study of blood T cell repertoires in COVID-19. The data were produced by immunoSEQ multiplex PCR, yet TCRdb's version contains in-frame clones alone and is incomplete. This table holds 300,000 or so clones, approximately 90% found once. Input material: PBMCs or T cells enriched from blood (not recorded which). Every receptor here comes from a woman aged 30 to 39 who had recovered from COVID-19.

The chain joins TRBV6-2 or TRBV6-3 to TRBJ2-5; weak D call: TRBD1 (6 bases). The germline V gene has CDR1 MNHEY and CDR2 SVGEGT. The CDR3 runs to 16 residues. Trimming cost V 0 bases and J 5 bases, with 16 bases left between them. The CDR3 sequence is CASSYSTGPQGETQYF. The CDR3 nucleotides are TGTGCCAGCAGTTACTCGACCGGTCCCCAGGGGGAGACCCAGTACTTC.

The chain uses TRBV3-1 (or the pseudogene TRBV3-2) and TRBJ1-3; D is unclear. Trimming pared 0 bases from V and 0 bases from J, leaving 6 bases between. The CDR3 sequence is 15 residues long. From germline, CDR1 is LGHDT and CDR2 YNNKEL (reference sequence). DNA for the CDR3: TGTGCCAGCAGCCAAGACAACTTCTCTGGAAACACCATATATTTT. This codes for CASSQDNFSGNTIYF.

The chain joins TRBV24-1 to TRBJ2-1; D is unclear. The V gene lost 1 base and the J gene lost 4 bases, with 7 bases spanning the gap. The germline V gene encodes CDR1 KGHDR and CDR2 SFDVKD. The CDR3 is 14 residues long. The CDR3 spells CATSDFPRYNEQFF. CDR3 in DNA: TGTGCCACCAGTGATTTCCCCAGATACAATGAGCAGTTCTTC.

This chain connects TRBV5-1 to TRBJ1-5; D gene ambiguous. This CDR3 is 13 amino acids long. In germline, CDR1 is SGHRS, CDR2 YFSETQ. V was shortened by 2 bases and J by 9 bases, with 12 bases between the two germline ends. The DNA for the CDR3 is TGCGCCAGCAGCTTCACGGCGGGAGGGCCCCAGCATTTT. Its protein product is CASSFTAGGPQHF.

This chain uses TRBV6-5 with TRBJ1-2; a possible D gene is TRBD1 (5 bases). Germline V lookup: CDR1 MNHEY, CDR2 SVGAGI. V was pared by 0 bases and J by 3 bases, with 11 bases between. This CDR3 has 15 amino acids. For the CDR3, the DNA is TGTGCCAGCAGTTACTCGAGGGGAGGATACTATGGCTACACCTTC. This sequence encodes CASSYSRGGYYGYTF.

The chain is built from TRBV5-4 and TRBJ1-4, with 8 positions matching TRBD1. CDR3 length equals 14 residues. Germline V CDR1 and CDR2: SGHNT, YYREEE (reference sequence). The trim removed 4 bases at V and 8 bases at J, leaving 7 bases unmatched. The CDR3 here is CASSLGQGGEKLFF. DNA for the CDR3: TGTGCCAGCAGCCTCGGACAGGGAGGGGAAAAACTGTTTTTT.